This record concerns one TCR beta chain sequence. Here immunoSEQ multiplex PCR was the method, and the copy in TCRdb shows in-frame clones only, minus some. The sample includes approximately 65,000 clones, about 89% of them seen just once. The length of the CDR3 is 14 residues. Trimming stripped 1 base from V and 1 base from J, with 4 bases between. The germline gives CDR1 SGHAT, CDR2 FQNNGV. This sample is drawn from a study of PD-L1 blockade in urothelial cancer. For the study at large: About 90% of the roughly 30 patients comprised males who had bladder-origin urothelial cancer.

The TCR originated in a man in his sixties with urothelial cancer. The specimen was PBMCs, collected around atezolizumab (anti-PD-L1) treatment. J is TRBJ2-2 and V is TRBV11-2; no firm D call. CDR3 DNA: TGTGCCAGCAGCTTAGGACAGAACACCGGGGAGCTGTTTTTT. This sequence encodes CASSLGQNTGELFF.